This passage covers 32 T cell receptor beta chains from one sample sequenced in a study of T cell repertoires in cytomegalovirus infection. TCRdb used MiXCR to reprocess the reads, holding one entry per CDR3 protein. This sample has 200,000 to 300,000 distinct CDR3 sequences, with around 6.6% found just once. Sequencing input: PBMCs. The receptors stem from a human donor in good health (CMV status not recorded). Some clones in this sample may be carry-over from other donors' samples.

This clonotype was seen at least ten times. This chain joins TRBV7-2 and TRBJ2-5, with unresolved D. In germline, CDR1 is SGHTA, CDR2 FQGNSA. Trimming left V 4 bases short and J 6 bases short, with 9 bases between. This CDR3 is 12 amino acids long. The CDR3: CASSSPGQTQYF. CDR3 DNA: TGTGCCAGCAGCTCCCCCGGGCAGACCCAGTACTTC.

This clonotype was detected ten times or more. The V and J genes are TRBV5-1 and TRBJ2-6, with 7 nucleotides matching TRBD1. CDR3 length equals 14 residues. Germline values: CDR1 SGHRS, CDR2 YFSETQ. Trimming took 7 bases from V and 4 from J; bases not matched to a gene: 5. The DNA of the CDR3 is TGCGCCAGCCGACAGGGCTCCGGGGCCAACGTCCTGACTTTC. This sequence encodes CASRQGSGANVLTF. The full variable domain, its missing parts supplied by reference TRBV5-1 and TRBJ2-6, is KAGVTQTPRYLIKTRGQQVTLSCSPISGHRSVSWYQQTPGQGLQFLFEYFSETQRNKGNFPGRFSGRQFSNSRSEMNVSTLELGDSALYLCASRQGSGANVLTFGAGSRLTVL.

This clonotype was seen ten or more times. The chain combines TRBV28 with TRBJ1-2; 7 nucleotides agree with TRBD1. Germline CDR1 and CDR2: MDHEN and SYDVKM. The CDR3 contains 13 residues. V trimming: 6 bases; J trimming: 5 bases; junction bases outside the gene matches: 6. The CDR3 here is CASSSGGLYGYTF. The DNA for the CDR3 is TGTGCCAGCAGCTCAGGGGGACTGTATGGCTACACCTTC.

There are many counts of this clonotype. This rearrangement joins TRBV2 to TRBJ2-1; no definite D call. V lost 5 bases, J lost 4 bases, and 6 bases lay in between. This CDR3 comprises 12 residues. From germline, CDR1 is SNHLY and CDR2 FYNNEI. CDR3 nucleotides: TGTGCCAGCAGTCGGGTATACAATGAGCAGTTCTTC. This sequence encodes CASSRVYNEQFF. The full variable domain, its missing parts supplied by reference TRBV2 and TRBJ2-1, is EPEVTQTPSHQVTQMGQEVILRCVPISNHLYFYWYRQILGQKVEFLVSFYNNEISEKSEIFDDQFSVERPDGSNFTLKIRSTKLEDSAMYFCASSRVYNEQFFGPGTRLTVL.

The DNA for the CDR3 is TGCAGCGTAAACCAGGGCCGGGCCGGGGAGCTGTTTTTT. Translating it yields CSVNQGRAGELFF. The V gene is TRBV29-1, the J gene TRBJ2-2, with D maybe TRBD1 (5 bases). The length of the CDR3 is 13 residues. CDR1 is SQVTM and CDR2 is ANQGSEA in the germline V gene. Trimming took 6 bases from V and 6 from J, leaving 14 bases between them.

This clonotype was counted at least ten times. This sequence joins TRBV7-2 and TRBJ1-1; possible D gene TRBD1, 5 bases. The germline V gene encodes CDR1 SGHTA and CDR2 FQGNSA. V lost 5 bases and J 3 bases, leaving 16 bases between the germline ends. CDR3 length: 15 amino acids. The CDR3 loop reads CASSSSRVLDTEAFF. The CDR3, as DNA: TGTGCCAGCAGCAGTAGCAGGGTTTTGGACACTGAAGCTTTCTTT.

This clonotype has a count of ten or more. The CDR3 sequence is CASSEVGTDTQYF. The CDR3 region has the DNA TGTGCCAGCAGTGAGGTCGGCACAGATACGCAGTATTTT. This chain links TRBV2 with TRBJ2-3; no clear D gene. The length of the CDR3 is 13 residues. The V gene's germline CDR1 is SNHLY and CDR2 FYNNEI. Trimming removed 3 bases at V and 1 base at J, with 5 bases between.

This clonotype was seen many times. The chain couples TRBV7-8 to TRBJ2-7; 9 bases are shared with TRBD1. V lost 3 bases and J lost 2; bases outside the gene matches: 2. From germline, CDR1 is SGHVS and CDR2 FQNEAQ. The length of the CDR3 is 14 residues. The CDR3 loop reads CASSFRTGAYEQYF. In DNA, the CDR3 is TGTGCCAGCAGCTTCAGGACAGGGGCCTACGAGCAGTACTTC.

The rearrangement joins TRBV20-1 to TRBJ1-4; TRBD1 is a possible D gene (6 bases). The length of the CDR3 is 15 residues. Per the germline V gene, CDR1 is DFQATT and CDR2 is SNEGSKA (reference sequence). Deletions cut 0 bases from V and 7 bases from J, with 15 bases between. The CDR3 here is CSARDFGGPGEKLFF. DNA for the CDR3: TGCAGTGCTAGAGATTTTGGGGGGCCGGGTGAAAAACTGTTTTTT.

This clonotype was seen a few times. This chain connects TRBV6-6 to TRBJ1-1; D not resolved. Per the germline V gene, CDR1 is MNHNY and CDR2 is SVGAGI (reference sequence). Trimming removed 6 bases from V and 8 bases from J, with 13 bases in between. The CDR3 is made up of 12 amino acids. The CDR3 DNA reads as TGTGCCAGCAGCGACTCACTGGGGGAAGCTTTCTTT. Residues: CASSDSLGEAFF.

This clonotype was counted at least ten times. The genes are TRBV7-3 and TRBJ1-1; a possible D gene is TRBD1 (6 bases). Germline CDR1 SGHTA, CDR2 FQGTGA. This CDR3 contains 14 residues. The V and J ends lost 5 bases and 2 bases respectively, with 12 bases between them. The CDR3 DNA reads TGTGCCAGCAGCCCTAGGACAGACAACACTGAAGCTTTCTTT. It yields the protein CASSPRTDNTEAFF. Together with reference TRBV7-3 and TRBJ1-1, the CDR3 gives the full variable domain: GAGVSQTPSNKVTEKGKYVELRCDPISGHTALYWYRQSLGQGPEFLIYFQGTGAADDSGLPNDRFFAVRPEGSVSTLKIQRTERGDSAVYLCASSPRTDNTEAFFGQGTRLTVV.

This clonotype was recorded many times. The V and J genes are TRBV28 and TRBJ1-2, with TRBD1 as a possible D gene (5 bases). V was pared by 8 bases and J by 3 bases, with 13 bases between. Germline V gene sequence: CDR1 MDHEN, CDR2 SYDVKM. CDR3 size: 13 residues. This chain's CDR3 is CASERSGYYGYTF. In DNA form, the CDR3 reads TGTGCCAGCGAGCGGTCAGGGTACTATGGCTACACCTTC.

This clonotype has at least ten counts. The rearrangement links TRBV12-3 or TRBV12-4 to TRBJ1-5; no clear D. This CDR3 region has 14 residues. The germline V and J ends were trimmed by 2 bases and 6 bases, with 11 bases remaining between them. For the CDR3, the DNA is TGTGCCAGCAGTTTAAAGGTTTCGCCTCAGCCCCAGCATTTT. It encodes CASSLKVSPQPQHF.

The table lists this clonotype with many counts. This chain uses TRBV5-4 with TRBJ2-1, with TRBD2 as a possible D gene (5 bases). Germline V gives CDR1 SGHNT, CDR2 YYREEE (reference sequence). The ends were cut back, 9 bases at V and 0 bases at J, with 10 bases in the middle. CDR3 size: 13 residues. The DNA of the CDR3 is TGTGCCATCCGCGAGGGCTCCTACAATGAGCAGTTCTTC. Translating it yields CAIREGSYNEQFF. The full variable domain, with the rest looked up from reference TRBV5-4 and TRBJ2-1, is ETGVTQSPTHLIKTRGQQVTLRCSSQSGHNTVSWYQQALGQGPQFIFQYYREEENGRGNFPPRFSGLQFPNYSSELNVNALELDDSALYLCAIREGSYNEQFFGPGTRLTVL.

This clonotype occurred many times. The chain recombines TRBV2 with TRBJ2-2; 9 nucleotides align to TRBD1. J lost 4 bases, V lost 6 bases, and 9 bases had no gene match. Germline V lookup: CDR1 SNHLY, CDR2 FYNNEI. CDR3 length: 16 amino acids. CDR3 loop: CASSVEGQGITGELFF. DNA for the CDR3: TGTGCCAGCAGCGTCGAGGGACAGGGAATCACCGGGGAGCTGTTTTTT.

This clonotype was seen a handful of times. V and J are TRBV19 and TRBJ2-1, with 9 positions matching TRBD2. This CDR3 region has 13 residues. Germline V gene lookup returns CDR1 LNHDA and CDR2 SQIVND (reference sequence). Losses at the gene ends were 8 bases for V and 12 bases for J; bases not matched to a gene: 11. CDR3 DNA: TGTGCCAGTTACCAGTCTGCGGGGGGGGTGCAGTTCTTC. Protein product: CASYQSAGGVQFF.

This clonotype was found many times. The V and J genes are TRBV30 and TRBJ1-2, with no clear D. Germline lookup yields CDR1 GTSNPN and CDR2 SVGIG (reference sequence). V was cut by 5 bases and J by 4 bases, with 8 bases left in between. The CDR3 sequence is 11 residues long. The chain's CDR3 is CAWASSYGYTF. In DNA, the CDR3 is TGTGCCTGGGCTTCAAGCTATGGCTACACCTTC. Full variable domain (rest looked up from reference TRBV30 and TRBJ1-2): SQTIHQWPATLVQPVGSPLSLECTVEGTSNPNLYWYRQAAGRGLQLLFYSVGIGQISSEVPQNLSASRPQDRQFILSSKKLLLSDSGFYLCAWASSYGYTFGSGTRLTVV.

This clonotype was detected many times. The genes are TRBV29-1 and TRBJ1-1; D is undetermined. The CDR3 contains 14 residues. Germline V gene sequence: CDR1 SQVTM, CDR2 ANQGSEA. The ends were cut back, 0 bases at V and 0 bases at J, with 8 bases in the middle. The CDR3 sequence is CSVEDRPLNTEAFF. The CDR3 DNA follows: TGCAGCGTTGAAGATAGGCCACTGAACACTGAAGCTTTCTTT.

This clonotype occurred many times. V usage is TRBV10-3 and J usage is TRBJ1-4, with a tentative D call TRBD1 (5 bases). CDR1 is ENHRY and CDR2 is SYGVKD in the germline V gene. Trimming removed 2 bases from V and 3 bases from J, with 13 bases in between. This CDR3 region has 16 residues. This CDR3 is CAISERSGGANEKLFF. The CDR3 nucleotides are TGTGCCATCAGTGAGAGGTCGGGAGGGGCTAATGAAAAACTGTTTTTT.

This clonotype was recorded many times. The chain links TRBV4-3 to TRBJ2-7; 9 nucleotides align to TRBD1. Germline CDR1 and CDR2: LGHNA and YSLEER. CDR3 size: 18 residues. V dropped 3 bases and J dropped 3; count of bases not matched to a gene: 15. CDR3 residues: CASSQYTYRTGENYEQYF. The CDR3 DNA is TGCGCCAGCAGCCAGTATACGTACAGGACAGGGGAAAACTACGAGCAGTACTTC.

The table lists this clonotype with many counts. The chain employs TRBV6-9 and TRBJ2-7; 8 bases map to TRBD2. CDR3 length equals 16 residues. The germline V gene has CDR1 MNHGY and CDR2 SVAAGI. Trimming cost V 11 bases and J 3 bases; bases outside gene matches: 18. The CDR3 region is CAHPGGHLQTNYEQYF. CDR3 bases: TGTGCCCATCCGGGGGGGCACTTACAGACGAACTACGAGCAGTACTTC.

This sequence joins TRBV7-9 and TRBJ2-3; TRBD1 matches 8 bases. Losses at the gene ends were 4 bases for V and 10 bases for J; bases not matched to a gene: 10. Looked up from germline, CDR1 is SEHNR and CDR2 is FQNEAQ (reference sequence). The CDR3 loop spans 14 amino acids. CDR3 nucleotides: TGTGCCAGCAGCTCCGACAGGGGAGTCGTTGCGCAGTATTTT. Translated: CASSSDRGVVAQYF.

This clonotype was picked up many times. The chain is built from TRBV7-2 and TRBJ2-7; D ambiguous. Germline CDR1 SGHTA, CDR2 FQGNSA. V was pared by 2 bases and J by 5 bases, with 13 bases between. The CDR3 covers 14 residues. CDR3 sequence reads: CASSLTVPDDEQYF. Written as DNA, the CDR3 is TGTGCCAGCAGCTTAACGGTCCCCGATGACGAGCAGTACTTC.

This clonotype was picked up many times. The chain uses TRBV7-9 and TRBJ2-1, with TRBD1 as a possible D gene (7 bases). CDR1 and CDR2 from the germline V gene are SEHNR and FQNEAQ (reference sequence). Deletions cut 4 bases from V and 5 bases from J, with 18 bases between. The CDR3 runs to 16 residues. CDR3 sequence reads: CASSSQQGGTHNEQFF. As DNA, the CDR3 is TGTGCCAGCAGCTCCCAGCAGGGGGGAACACACAATGAGCAGTTCTTC.

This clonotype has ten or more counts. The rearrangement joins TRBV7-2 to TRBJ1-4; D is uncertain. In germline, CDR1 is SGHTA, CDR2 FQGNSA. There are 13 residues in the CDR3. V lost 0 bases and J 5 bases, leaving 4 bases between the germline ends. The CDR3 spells CASSLAGNEKLFF. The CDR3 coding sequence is TGTGCCAGCAGCTTAGCAGGGAATGAAAAACTGTTTTTT.

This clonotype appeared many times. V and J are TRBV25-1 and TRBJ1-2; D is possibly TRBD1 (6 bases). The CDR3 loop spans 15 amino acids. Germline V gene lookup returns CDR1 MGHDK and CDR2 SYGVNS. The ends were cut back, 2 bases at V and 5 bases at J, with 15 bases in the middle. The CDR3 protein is CASSEPLGQPYGYTF. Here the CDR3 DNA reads TGTGCCAGCAGTGAACCCCTTGGACAGCCGTATGGCTACACCTTC.

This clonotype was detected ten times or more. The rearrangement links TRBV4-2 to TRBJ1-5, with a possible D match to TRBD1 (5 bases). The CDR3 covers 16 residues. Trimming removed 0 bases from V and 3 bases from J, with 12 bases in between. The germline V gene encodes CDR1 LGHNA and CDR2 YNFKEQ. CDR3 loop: CASSQDRWGNNQPQHF. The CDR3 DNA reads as TGTGCCAGCAGCCAAGATAGGTGGGGGAACAATCAGCCCCAGCATTTT.

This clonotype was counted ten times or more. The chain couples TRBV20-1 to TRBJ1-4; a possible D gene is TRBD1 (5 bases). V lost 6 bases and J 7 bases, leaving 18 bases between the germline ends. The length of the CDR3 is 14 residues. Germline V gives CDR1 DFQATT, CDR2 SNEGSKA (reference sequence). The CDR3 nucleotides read TGCAGTGCATTGGGACCGAGGGCGGGTGAAAAACTGTTTTTT. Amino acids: CSALGPRAGEKLFF.

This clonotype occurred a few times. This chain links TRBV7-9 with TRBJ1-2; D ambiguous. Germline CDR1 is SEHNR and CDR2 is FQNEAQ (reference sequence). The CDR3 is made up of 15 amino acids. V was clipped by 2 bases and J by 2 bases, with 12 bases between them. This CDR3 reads CASSLRGSPNYGYTF. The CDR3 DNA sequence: TGTGCCAGCAGCTTACGGGGATCTCCGAACTATGGCTACACCTTC.

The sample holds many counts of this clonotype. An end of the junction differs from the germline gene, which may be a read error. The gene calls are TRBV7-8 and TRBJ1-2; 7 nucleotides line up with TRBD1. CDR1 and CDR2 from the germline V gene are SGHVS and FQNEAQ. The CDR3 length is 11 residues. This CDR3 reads CASSAGGDRDF. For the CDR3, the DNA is TGTGCCAGCAGCGCAGGGGGGGACCGGGACTTC.

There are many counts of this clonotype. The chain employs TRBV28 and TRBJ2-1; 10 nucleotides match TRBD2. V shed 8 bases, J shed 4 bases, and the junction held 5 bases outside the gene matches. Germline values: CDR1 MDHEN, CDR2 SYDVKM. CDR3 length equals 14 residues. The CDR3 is CASSSGGVYNEQFF. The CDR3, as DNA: TGTGCCAGCTCTAGCGGGGGAGTTTACAATGAGCAGTTCTTC.

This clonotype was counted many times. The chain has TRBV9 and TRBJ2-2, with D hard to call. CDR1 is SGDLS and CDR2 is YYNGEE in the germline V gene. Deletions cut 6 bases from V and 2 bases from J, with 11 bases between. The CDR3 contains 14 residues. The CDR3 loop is CASKSSDNTGELFF. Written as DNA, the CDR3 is TGTGCCAGCAAATCGTCGGATAACACCGGGGAGCTGTTTTTT.